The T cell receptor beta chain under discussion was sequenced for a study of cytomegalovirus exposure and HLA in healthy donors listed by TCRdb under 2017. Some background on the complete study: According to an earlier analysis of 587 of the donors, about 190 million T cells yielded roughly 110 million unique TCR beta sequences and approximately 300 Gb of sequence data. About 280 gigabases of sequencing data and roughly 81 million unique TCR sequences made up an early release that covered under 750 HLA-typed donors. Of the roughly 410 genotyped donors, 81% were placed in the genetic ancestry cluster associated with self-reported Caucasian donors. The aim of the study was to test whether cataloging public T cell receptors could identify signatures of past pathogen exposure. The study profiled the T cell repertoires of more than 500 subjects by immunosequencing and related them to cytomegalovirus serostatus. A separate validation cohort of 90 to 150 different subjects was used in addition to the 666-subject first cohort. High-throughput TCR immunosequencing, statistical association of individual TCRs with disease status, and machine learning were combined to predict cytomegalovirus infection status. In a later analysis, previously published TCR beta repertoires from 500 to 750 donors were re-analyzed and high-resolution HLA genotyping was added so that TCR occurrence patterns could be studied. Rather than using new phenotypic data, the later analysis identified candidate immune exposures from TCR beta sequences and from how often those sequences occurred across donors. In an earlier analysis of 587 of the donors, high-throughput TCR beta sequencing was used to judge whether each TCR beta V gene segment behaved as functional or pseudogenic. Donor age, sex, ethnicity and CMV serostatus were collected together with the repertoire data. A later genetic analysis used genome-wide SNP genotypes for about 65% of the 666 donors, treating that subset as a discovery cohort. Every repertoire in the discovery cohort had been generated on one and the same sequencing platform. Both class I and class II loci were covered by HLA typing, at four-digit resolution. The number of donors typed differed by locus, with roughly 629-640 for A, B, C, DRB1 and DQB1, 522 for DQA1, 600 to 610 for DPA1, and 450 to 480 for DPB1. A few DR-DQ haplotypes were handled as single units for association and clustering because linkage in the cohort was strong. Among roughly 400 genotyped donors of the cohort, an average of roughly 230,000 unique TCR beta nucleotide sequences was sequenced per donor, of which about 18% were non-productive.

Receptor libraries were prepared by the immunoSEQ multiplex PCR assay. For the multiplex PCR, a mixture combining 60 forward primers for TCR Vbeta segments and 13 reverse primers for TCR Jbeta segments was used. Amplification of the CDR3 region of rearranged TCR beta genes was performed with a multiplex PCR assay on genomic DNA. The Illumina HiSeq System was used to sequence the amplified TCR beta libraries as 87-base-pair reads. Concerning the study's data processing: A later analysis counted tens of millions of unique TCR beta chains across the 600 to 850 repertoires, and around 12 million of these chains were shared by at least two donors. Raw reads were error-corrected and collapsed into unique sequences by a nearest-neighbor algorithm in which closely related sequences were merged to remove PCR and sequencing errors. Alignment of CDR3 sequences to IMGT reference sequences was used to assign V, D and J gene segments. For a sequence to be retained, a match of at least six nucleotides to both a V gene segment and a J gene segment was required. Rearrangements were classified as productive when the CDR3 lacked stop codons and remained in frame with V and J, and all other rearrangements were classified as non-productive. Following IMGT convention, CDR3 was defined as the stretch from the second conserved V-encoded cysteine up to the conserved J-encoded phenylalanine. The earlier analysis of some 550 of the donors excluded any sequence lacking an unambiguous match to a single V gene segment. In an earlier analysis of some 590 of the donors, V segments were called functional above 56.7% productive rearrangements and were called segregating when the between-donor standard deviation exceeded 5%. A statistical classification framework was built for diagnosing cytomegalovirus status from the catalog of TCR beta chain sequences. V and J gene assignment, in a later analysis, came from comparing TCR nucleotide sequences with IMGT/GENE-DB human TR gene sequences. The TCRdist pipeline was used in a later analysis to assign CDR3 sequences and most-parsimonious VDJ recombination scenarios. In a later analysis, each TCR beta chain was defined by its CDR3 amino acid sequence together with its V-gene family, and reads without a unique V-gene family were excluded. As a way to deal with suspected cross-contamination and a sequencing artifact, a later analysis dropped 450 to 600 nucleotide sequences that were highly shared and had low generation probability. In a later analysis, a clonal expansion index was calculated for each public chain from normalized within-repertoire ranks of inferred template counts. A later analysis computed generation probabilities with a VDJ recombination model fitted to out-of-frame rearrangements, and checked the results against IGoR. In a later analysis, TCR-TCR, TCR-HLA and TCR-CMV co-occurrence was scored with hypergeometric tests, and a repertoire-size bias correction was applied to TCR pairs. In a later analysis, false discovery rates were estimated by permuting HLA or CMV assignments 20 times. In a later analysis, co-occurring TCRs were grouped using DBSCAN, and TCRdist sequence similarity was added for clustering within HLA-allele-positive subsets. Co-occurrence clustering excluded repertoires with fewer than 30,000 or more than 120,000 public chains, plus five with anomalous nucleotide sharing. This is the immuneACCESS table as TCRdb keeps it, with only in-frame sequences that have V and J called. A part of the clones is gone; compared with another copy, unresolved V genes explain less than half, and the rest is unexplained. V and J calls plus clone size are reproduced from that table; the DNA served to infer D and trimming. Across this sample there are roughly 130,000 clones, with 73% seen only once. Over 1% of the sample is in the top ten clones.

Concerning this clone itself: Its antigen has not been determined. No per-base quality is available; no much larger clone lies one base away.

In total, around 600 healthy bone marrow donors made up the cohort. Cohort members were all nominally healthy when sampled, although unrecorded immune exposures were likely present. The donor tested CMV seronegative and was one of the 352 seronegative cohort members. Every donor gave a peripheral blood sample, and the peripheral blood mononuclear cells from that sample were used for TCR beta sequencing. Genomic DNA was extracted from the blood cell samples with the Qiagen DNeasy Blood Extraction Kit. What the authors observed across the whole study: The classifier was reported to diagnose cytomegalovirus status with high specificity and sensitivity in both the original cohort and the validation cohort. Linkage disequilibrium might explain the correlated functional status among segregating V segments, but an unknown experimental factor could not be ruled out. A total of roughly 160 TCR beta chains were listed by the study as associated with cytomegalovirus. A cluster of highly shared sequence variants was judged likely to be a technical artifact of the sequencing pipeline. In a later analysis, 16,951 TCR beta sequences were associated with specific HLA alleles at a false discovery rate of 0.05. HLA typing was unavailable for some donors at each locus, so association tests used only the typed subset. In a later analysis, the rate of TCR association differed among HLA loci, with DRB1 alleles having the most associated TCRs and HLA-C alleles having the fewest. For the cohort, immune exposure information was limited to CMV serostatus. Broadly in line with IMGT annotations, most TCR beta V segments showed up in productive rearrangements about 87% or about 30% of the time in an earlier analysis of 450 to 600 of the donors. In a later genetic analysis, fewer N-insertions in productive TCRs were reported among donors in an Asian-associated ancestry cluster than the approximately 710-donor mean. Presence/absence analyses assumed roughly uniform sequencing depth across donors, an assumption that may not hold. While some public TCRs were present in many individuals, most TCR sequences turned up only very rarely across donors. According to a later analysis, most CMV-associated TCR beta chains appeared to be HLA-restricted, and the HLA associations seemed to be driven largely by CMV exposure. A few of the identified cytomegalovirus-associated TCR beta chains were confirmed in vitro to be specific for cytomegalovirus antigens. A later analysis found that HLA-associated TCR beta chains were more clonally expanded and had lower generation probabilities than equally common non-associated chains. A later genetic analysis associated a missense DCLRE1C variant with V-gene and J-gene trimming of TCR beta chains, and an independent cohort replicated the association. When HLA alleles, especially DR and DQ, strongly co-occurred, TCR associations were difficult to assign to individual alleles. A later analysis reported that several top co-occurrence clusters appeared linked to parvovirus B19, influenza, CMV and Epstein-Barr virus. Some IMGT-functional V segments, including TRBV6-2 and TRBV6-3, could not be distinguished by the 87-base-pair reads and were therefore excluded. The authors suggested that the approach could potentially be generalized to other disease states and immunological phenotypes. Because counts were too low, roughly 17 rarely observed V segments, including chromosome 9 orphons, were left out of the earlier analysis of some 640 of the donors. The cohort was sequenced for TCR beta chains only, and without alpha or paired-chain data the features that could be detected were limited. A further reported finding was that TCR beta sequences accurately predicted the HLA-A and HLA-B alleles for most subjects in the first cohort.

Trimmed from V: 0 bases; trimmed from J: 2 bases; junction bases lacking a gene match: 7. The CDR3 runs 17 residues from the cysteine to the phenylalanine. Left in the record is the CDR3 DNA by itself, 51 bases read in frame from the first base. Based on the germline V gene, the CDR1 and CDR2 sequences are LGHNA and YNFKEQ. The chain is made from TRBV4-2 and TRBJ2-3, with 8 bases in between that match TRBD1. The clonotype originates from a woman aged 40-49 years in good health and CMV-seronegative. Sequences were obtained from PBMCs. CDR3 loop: CASSQDRQGAPTDTQYF. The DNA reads TGTGCCAGCAGCCAAGATAGGCAGGGGGCCCCCACAGATACGCAGTATTTT.